Sequencing of this TCR beta chain was carried out in a study of T cell responses to AZD1222 COVID-19 vaccine. The V end lost 5 bases, the J end lost 5 bases, and 18 bases lay between the germline ends. This CDR3 is 15 amino acids long. Looked up from germline, CDR1 is LNHNV and CDR2 is YYDKDF (reference sequence). The method was immunoSEQ multiplex PCR; TCRdb's version includes in-frame clones alone and lacks a portion of them. The table shows approximately 150,000 clones, with around 92% occurring only once. As concerns this clone: What it binds is not known.

Study-wide results and caveats: It should be noted that donors were predominantly white British and more often female, and clonal diversity was possibly underestimated. Seropositive status at baseline applied to only six AZD1222 recipients.

The source material was peripheral blood, sampled on day 0 of AZD1222 vaccination. The V and J genes are TRBV15 and TRBJ1-2; the D is unclear. The sequence came from an adult in good health. CDR3: CATSEVRASLYGYTF. The CDR3 DNA sequence: TGTGCCACCAGCGAGGTTAGGGCGTCCCTTTATGGCTACACCTTC.